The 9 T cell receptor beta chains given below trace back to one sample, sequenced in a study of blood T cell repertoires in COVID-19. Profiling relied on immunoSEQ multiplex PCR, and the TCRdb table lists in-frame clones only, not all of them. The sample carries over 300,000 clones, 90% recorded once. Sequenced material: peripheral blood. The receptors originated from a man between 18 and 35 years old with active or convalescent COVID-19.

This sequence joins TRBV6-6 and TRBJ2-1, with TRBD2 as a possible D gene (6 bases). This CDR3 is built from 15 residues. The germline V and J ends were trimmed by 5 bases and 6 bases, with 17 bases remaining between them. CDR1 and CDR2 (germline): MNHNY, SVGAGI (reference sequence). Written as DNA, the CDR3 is TGTGCCAGCAGTACCCTGGGGGGAGCTGGCAATGAGCAGTTCTTC. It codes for CASSTLGGAGNEQFF.

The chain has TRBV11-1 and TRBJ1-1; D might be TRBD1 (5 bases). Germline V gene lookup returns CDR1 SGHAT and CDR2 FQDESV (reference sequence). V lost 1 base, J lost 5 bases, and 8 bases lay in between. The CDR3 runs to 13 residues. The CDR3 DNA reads TGTGCCAGCAGCTTAGAGGGGTGGACTGAAGCTTTCTTT. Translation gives CASSLEGWTEAFF.

This CDR3 is CASSRRDRLEKLFF. In nucleotides, the CDR3 is TGTGCCAGTAGTCGAAGGGACAGGCTTGAAAAACTGTTTTTT. V usage is TRBV19 and J usage is TRBJ1-4; 8 bases match TRBD1. Germline-derived CDR1 and CDR2 are LNHDA and SQIVND (reference sequence). The V gene end was trimmed by 5 bases and the J gene end by 7 bases; junction bases not matched to a gene: 6. The CDR3 length is 14 residues.

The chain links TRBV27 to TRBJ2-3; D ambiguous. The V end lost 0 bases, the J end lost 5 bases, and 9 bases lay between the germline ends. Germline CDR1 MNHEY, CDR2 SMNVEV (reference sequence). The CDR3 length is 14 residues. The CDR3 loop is CASSLSAPQDTQYF. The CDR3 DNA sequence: TGTGCCAGCAGTTTATCGGCCCCTCAAGATACGCAGTATTTT.

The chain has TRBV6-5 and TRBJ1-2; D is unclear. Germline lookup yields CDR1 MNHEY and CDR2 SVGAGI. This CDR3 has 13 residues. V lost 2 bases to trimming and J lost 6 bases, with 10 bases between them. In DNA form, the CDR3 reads TGTGCCAGCAGTTACCCGGGGAGGAATGGCTACACCTTC. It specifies CASSYPGRNGYTF.

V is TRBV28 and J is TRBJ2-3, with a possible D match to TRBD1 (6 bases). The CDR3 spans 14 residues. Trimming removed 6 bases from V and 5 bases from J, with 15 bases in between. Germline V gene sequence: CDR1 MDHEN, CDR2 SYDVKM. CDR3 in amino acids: CASSTPTTGDTQYF. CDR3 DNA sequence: TGTGCCAGCAGCACCCCTACGACAGGAGATACGCAGTATTTT. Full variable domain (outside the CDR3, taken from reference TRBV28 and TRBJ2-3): DVKVTQSSRYLVKRTGEKVFLECVQDMDHENMFWYRQDPGLGLRLIYFSYDVKMKEKGDIPEGYSVSREKKERFSLILESASTNQTSMYLCASSTPTTGDTQYFGPGTRLTVL.

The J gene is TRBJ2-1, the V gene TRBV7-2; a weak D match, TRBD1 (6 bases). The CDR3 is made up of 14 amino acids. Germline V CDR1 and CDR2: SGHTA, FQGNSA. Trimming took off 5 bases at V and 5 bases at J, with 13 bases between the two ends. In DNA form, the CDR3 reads TGTGCCAGCAGCCCCCGACAGGTTCACAATGAGCAGTTCTTC. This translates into CASSPRQVHNEQFF. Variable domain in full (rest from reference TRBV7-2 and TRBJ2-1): GAGVSQSPSNKVTEKGKDVELRCDPISGHTALYWYRQSLGQGLEFLIYFQGNSAPDKSGLPSDRFSAERTGGSVSTLTIQRTQQEDSAVYLCASSPRQVHNEQFFGPGTRLTVL.

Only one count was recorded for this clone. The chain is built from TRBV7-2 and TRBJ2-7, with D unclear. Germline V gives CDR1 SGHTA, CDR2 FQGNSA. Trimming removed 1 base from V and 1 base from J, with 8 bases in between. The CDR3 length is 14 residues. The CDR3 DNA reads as TGTGCCAGCAGCTTAGTATACGCGTCCTACGAGCAGTACTTC. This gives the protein CASSLVYASYEQYF.

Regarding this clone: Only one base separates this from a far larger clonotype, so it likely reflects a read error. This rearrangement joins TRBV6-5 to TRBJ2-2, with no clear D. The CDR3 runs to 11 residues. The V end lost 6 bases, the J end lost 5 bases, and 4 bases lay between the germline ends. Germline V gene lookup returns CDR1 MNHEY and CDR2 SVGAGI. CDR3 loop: CASSLTGELFF. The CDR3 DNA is TGTGCCAGCAGCTTAACCGGGGAGCTGTTTTTT.